These T cell receptor beta chains were read from a single sample in a study of CD8 T cells in Susac syndrome. TCRdb independently ran MiXCR on the immunoSEQ multiplex PCR reads; one entry per CDR3 protein. The sample lists over 150,000 distinct CDR3 sequences; roughly 95% were seen once. The specimen was CD4+ T cells from PBMCs. The source is a human donor with Susac syndrome. Each CDR3 is given with its conserved first and last residue. The D gene is left open where the match is weak. Not all rows give a size; the values are once, few, many and, for expanded clones, a class.

v_gene	j_gene	abundance	d_gene	len	CDR3aa	CDR3nt
TRBV20-1	TRBJ1-1	NA	NA	13	CSARGLGNTEAFF	TGCAGTGCTAGGGGGCTTGGGAACACTGAAGCTTTCTTT
TRBV9	TRBJ1-3	NA	NA	13	CASSVDSGNTIYF	TGTGCCAGCAGCGTAGACTCTGGAAACACCATATATTTT
TRBV14	TRBJ2-3	NA	TRBD2	17	CASSQWGGARGTDTQYF	TGTGCCAGCAGCCAGTGGGGAGGGGCGCGGGGCACAGATACGCAGTATTTT
TRBV5-6	TRBJ2-6	NA	NA	17	CASSFGLAPTGANVLTF	TGTGCCAGCAGCTTCGGGCTAGCGCCGACTGGGGCCAACGTCCTGACTTTC
TRBV5-1	TRBJ2-6	NA	NA	15	CASSLVPTGANVLTF	TGCGCCAGCAGCTTGGTACCCACTGGGGCCAACGTCCTGACTTTC
TRBV24-1	TRBJ1-1	NA	NA	12	CATSIRGPEAFF	TGTGCCACCAGTATCCGGGGACCTGAAGCTTTCTTT
TRBV10-3	TRBJ1-2	NA	TRBD1	13	CAIVRQGDQGYTF	TGTGCCATCGTCCGACAGGGCGATCAGGGCTACACCTTC
TRBV29-1	TRBJ2-3	NA	NA	11	CSAFKRDTQYF	TGCAGCGCCTTTAAGCGGGATACGCAGTATTTT
TRBV29-1	TRBJ1-2	NA	TRBD1	16	CSVGGPETGVNYGYTF	TGCAGCGTTGGAGGCCCCGAGACAGGGGTTAACTATGGCTACACCTTC
TRBV30	TRBJ1-5	NA	NA	14	CAWSGGAGNQPQHF	TGTGCCTGGAGTGGAGGGGCTGGCAATCAGCCCCAGCATTTT
TRBV15	TRBJ2-1	NA	TRBD1	14	CATSREQGPNEQFF	TGTGCCACCAGCAGGGAACAGGGGCCCAATGAGCAGTTCTTC
TRBV6-1	TRBJ2-6	NA	NA	16	CASSLSWYSGANVLTF	TGTGCCAGCAGCCTCTCTTGGTACTCTGGGGCCAACGTCCTGACTTTC
TRBV29-1	TRBJ2-7	NA	NA	14	CSVEDGAGRYEQYF	TGCAGCGTTGAAGATGGGGCAGGGCGATACGAGCAGTACTTC
TRBV12-3/TRBV12-4	TRBJ1-2	NA	NA	15	CASSRDSDSLYGYTF	TGTGCCAGCAGCCGGGACTCGGACAGCCTCTATGGCTACACCTTC
TRBV3-1	TRBJ1-6	NA	NA	12	CASSQDRSPLHF	TGTGCCAGCAGCCAAGATCGGTCACCCCTCCACTTT
TRBV4-1	TRBJ1-2	NA	NA	16	CASSQVGQDRAYGYTF	TGCGCCAGCAGCCAAGTGGGTCAGGACAGAGCCTATGGCTACACCTTC
TRBV7-2	TRBJ2-7	NA	TRBD2	13	CASGAGRAYEQYF	TGTGCCAGCGGAGCCGGGAGGGCCTACGAGCAGTACTTC
TRBV14	TRBJ2-2	NA	NA	15	CASSQEKIITGELFF	TGTGCCAGCAGCCAAGAGAAGATTATCACCGGGGAGCTGTTTTTT
TRBV18	TRBJ2-3	NA	NA	14	CASSLRTYTDTQYF	TGTGCCAGCTCCCTCCGGACATACACAGATACGCAGTATTTT
TRBV5-1	TRBJ2-5	NA	NA	15	CASSSFGGNEETQYF	TGCGCCAGCAGCTCCTTCGGAGGCAACGAAGAGACCCAGTACTTC
TRBV25-1	TRBJ2-6	NA	NA	13	CASNRPGANVLTF	TGTGCCAGCAACCGACCAGGGGCCAACGTCCTGACTTTC
TRBV12-3/TRBV12-4	TRBJ2-1	NA	NA	13	CASSPLGSNEQFF	TGTGCCAGCAGTCCCCTAGGTAGCAATGAGCAGTTCTTC
TRBV4-2	TRBJ2-5	NA	NA	14	CASSPTGRQETQYF	TGTGCCAGCAGCCCGACAGGGAGGCAGGAGACCCAGTACTTC
TRBV28	TRBJ1-2	NA	NA	13	CASSFPLRDGYTF	TGTGCCAGCAGTTTCCCACTAAGGGATGGCTACACCTTC
TRBV5-4	TRBJ1-5	NA	NA	16	CASSLGPGRTDQPQHF	TGTGCCAGCAGCTTGGGTCCGGGCAGGACCGACCAGCCCCAGCATTTT
TRBV5-1	TRBJ2-1	NA	NA	14	CASSLTPGDLEQFF	TGCGCCAGCAGCTTGACTCCGGGAGACCTCGAGCAGTTCTTC
TRBV12-3/TRBV12-4	TRBJ1-6	NA	NA	15	CASSFSPGLNSPLHF	TGTGCCAGCAGTTTTTCCCCGGGACTTAATTCACCCCTCCACTTT
TRBV5-1	TRBJ2-1	NA	NA	13	CASSSQGNNEQFF	TGCGCCAGCAGCTCCCAGGGGAACAATGAGCAGTTCTTC
TRBV4-3	TRBJ2-7	NA	TRBD1	14	CASSQRQGYYEQYF	TGCGCCAGCAGCCAAAGACAGGGGTACTACGAGCAGTACTTC
TRBV6-4	TRBJ1-1	NA	NA	13	CASSEGLGTEAFF	TGTGCCAGCAGTGAAGGTTTGGGCACTGAAGCTTTCTTT
TRBV11-3	TRBJ2-7	once	NA	12	CASSLGGQEQYF	TGTGCCAGCAGCTTAGGAGGGCAGGAGCAGTACTTC